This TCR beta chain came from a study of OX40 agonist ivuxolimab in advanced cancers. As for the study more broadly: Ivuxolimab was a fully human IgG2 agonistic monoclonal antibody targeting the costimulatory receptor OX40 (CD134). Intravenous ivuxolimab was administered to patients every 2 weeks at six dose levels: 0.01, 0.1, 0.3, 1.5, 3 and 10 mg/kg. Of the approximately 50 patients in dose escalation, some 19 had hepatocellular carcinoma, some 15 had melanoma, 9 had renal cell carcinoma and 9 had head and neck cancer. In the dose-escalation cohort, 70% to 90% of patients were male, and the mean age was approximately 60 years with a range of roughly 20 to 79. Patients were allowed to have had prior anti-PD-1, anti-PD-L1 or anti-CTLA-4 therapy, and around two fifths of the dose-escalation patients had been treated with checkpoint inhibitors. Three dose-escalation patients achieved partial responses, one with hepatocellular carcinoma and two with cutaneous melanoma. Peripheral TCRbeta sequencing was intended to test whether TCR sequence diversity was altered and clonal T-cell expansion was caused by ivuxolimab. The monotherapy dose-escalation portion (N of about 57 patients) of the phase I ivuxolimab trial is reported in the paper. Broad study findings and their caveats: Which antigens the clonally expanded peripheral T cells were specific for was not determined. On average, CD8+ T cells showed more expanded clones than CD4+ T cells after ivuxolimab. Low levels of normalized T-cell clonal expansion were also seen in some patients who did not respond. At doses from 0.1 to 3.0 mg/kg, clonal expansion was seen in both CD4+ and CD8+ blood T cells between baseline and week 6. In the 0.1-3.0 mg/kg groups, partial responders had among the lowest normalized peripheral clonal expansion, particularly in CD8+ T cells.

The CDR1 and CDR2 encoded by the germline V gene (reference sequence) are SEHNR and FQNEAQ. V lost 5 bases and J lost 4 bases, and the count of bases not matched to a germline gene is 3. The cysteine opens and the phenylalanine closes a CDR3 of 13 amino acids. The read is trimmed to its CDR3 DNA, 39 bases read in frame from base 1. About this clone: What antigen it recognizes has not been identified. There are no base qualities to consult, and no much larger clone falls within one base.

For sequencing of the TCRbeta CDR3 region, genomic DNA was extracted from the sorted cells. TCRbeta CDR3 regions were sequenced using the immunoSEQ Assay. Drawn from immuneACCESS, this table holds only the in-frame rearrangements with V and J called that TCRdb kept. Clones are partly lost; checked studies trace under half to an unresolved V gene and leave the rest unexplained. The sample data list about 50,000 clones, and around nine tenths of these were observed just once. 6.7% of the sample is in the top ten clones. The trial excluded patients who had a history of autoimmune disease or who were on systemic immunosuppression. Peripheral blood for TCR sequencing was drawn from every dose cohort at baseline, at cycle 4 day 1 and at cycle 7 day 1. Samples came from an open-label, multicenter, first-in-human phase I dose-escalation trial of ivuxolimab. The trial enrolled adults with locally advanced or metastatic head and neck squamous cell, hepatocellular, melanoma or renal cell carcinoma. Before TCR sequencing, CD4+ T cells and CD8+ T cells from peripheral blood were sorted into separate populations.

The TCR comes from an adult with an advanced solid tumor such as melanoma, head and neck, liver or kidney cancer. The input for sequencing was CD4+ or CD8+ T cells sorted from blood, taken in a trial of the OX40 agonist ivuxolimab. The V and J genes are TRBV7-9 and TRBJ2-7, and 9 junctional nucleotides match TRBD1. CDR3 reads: CASSRDREYEQYF. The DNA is TGTGCCAGCAGCCGGGACAGGGAATACGAGCAGTACTTC. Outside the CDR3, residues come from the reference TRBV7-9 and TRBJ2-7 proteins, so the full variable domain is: DTGVSQNPRHKITKRGQNVTFRCDPISEHNRLYWYRQTLGQGPEFLTYFQNEAQLEKSRLLSDRFSAERPKGSFSTLEIQRTEQGDSAMYLCASSRDREYEQYFGPGTRLTVT.